Presented here are 14 T cell receptor beta chains from one specimen sequenced in a study of T cells in Graves' hyperthyroidism and ophthalmopathy. RNA transcripts served as the template for amplifying TCR beta CDR3 regions. A set of HTBI primers served as the primers for a first-round RT-PCR of the TCR CDR3. Each CDR3 protein gets one entry after TCRdb re-called the multiplex PCR reads with MiXCR. The top ten clones hold around 47% of a sample with 340,000 or so distinct CDR3 sequences, around a sixth of them seen once. The sample was blood. These receptors were obtained from a woman aged 50 to 60 with Graves' hyperthyroidism.

The chain links TRBV5-1 to TRBJ2-5; TRBD1 might be the D (5 bases). CDR1 is SGHRS, CDR2 YFSETQ, per germline. The CDR3 consists of 14 residues. Trimming left V 4 bases short and J 3 bases short, with 13 bases between. This CDR3 reads CASSPRVAEETQYF. CDR3 DNA sequence: TGCGCCAGCAGCCCCAGGGTCGCGGAAGAGACCCAGTACTTC.

In this sample, this clonotype turned up many times. The V call is TRBV6-1, the J call TRBJ2-3; D is possibly TRBD2 (7 bases). This CDR3 has 16 amino acids. V shed 2 bases and J shed 2 bases, with 14 bases lying between them. From germline, CDR1 is MNHNS and CDR2 SASEGT. Written as DNA, the CDR3 is TGTGCCAGCAGTGAAAACGGGGGGCCGAACACAGATACGCAGTATTTT. Encoded protein: CASSENGGPNTDTQYF.

This clonotype showed up just a few times. This chain connects TRBV10-3 to TRBJ2-3; 7 positions match TRBD1. The J segment lost 4 bases and the V segment lost 6 bases, leaving 16 bases of the junction unmatched. This CDR3 region has 17 residues. Per the germline V gene, CDR1 is ENHRY and CDR2 is SYGVKD. The CDR3 sequence: CAISRISTGAGADTQYF. Here the CDR3 DNA reads TGTGCCATCAGCCGAATAAGCACAGGGGCTGGCGCAGATACGCAGTATTTT.

This clonotype has at least ten counts. This sequence joins TRBV5-1 and TRBJ2-5, with unresolved D. The CDR3 contains 15 residues. CDR1 is SGHRS and CDR2 is YFSETQ in the germline V gene. Between the trimmed V and J ends, which lost 0 bases and 5 bases, there was a span of 14 bases. The CDR3 nucleotides read TGCGCCAGCAGCTTGGAGGTGACTGGCCCCGAGACCCAGTACTTC. Its translation: CASSLEVTGPETQYF. Variable domain in full (rest from reference TRBV5-1 and TRBJ2-5): KAGVTQTPRYLIKTRGQQVTLSCSPISGHRSVSWYQQTPGQGLQFLFEYFSETQRNKGNFPGRFSGRQFSNSRSEMNVSTLELGDSALYLCASSLEVTGPETQYFGPGTRLLVL.

This chain connects TRBV12-5 to TRBJ1-2; no firm D call. V was trimmed by 3 bases and J by 4 bases, leaving 12 bases between them. CDR3 size: 14 residues. CDR1 LGHNT and CDR2 FRNRAP come from the germline V gene. The CDR3 DNA reads TGTGCTAGTGGTTTTGGACCAGGCGGCTATGGCTACACCTTC. It codes for CASGFGPGGYGYTF.

The J gene is TRBJ1-6, the V gene TRBV11-1; 10 bases map to TRBD1. The germline V gene encodes CDR1 SGHAT and CDR2 FQDESV (reference sequence). Germline trimming cut 3 bases from V and 7 bases from J; bases unmatched to any gene: 3. The CDR3 length is 15 residues. The CDR3 nucleotides read TGTGCCAGCAGCTTGAGGACAGGGGGAAATTCACCCCTCCACTTT. Translating gives CASSLRTGGNSPLHF.

The rearrangement joins TRBV29-1 to TRBJ2-3, with a tentative D call TRBD2 (6 bases). The CDR3 totals 14 residues. Deletions cut 1 base from V and 6 bases from J, with 14 bases between. CDR1 is SQVTM, CDR2 ANQGSEA, per germline. CDR3 in DNA: TGCAGCGTTGAAGTCCAGGGAGGTGGCGATACGCAGTATTTT. Protein sequence: CSVEVQGGGDTQYF.

This clonotype was detected ten times or more. The gene calls are TRBV27 and TRBJ2-3, with 8 nucleotides matching TRBD2. Germline V gene sequence: CDR1 MNHEY, CDR2 SMNVEV (reference sequence). V shed 4 bases, J shed 6 bases, and the junction held 6 bases outside the gene matches. The CDR3 totals 14 residues. CDR3 nucleotide sequence: TGTGCCAGCAGTTGGGCGGGGGGCCGCGATACGCAGTATTTT. Translated: CASSWAGGRDTQYF.

This clonotype was seen many times. The chain is built from TRBV2 and TRBJ1-6; no clear D gene. This CDR3 contains 12 residues. The germline CDR1 and CDR2 sequences are SNHLY and FYNNEI. V shed 10 bases and J shed 8 bases, with 12 bases lying between them. DNA for the CDR3: TGTGCCAACCAACGTGGGGATTCACCCCTCCACTTT. Amino acids: CANQRGDSPLHF.

This clonotype was detected many times. This chain uses TRBV30 with TRBJ1-4, with 7 bases that match TRBD1. V shed 3 bases, J shed 7 bases, and the junction held 5 bases outside the gene matches. Germline values: CDR1 GTSNPN, CDR2 SVGIG (reference sequence). The CDR3 contains 13 residues. DNA for the CDR3: TGTGCCTGGAGAGGGACAGTGGTTGAAAAACTGTTTTTT. It encodes CAWRGTVVEKLFF. The complete variable domain, with remaining parts taken from reference TRBV30 and TRBJ1-4, reads SQTIHQWPATLVQPVGSPLSLECTVEGTSNPNLYWYRQAAGRGLQLLFYSVGIGQISSEVPQNLSASRPQDRQFILSSKKLLLSDSGFYLCAWRGTVVEKLFFGSGTQLSVL.

This clonotype showed up many times. The chain uses TRBV2 and TRBJ1-1, with D uncertain. The germline gives CDR1 SNHLY, CDR2 FYNNEI. V gave up 10 bases and J gave up 6 bases, with 15 bases separating them. CDR3 length: 12 residues. The DNA for the CDR3 is TGTGCCACAATTACGCGCTTAGCTGAAGCTTTCTTT. Translation gives CATITRLAEAFF.

This clonotype was seen more than once but under ten times. V usage is TRBV3-1 and J usage is TRBJ2-3; 11 bases match TRBD2. The trim removed 4 bases at V and 1 base at J, leaving 10 bases unmatched. CDR3 size: 18 residues. Germline loops: CDR1 LGHDT, CDR2 YNNKEL (reference sequence). The CDR3 DNA sequence: TGTGCCAGCAGCCCTATAGCGGGAGGGCTTCTCGGCACAGATACGCAGTATTTT. As protein: CASSPIAGGLLGTDTQYF.

The rearrangement joins TRBV5-1 to TRBJ1-4; unclear D gene. Trimming pared 5 bases from V and 0 bases from J, leaving 5 bases between. CDR3 length: 13 amino acids. Germline V gene data show CDR1 as SGHRS and CDR2 as YFSETQ. The CDR3 sequence: CASRTATNEKLFF. CDR3 sequence (DNA): TGCGCCAGCAGGACCGCAACTAATGAAAAACTGTTTTTT.

This clonotype was observed a handful of times. This chain joins TRBV5-1 and TRBJ2-2; D possibly corresponds to TRBD1 (6 bases). This CDR3 is built from 16 residues. V lost 2 bases and J 3 bases, leaving 14 bases between the germline ends. Germline CDR1 reads SGHRS; CDR2 reads YFSETQ. CDR3 loop: CASSLGQLWDTGELFF. CDR3 nucleotides: TGCGCCAGCAGCTTAGGACAGTTATGGGACACCGGGGAGCTGTTTTTT.